What follows is one T cell receptor (beta chain) and its context. The table lists this clonotype with many counts. The antigen this receptor binds is unknown. It has no much larger one-base neighbor in the sample; base qualities were not kept. This sample is drawn from a study of human T cells and chemical hapten exposure (dated by TCRdb to 2020 to 2022). General notes on the study: For sensitization, 2% DPC in acetone was applied to an approximately 2 cm by approximately 2 cm area of upper inner arm skin. Weekly therapeutic DPC doses were additionally applied to the scalp of patients throughout the approximately 24-week study period. Patch testing on the upper back used Finn chambers containing 0.01% DPC, with scoring done after 6 days according to International Contact Dermatitis Research Group standards. The mostly female patient cohort included alopecia areata with under or over 50% scalp involvement, alopecia totalis and alopecia universalis. Libraries were combined into a pool for sequencing, and differences in TCR yield between samples came mainly from small differences in library volumes within the pool. Peripheral blood TCR repertoire changes were tracked in vivo in alopecia patients during primary and secondary sensitization to the hapten diphenylcyclopropenone (DPC). Blood was sampled from patients pre-sensitization (week 0) and at 2, 6 and about 24 weeks after DPC sensitization. Nearly 30 alopecia patients provided blood for TCR sequencing at one to four time points (pre-sensitization, 2, 6 and 24 weeks).

Preparation of the library involved RACE. TCRdb shows the sequencer as NextSeq 500. During library preparation, unique molecular identifiers were attached to individual cDNA molecules so that TCRs could be counted quantitatively and reproducibly. For every blood RNA sample, sequencing covered both the TCR alpha and TCR beta chains. For the original study's pipeline: The median number of TCRs per sample was approximately 93,000, ranging from about 20,000 to 690,600. V, J and CDR3 annotation of the TCR reads was performed with the Decombinator software suite. For the PS versus PT1 abundance plots, all samples were subsampled to the same number of TCRs (28,000). Expanded TCRs were defined as absent before sensitization and observed at least eight times at the 2-week time point. TCRdb handled the public reads itself, with Q25 trimming in fastp and clone calling in MiXCR, and kept productive beta chains. A single entry per CDR3 protein holds the most common genes and DNA from its merged rows. TCRdb, rather than the study authors, made the V and J calls. The sample table lists around 52,000 distinct CDR3 sequences, 7.5% to 10% of them with a count of one. About 14% of the sample lies in the top ten.

Read against the paper, the sample's time point label means: patch test 1, 2 weeks after DPC sensitization. In light of the paper, this sample's treatment or condition label describes: therapeutic diphenylcyclopropenone sensitization with weekly scalp DPC. Blood at each patch-test visit was drawn before the patch test was applied. To be eligible, patients had to be aged 18 to 70, diagnosed with alopecia and judged suitable for DPC therapy, while pregnant patients were excluded. Total RNA was extracted from unfractionated whole blood collected in Tempus Blood RNA tubes. Counted from cysteine to phenylalanine, this CDR3 has 14 amino acids. Of the read, only the CDR3 DNA is kept; its 42 bases are in frame from base 1. Trimming takes 0 bases from V and 5 bases from J, and the germline ends sit 7 bases apart. CDR1 and CDR2 (SSHAT, FNYEAQ) derive from the germline V gene (reference sequence). Paper-wide results and their limitations: DPC sensitization did not change how many TCRs were above 1 in 1000 frequency, and no evidence was found of alterations in global repertoire structure. Patch test score was positively correlated with the number of PT1 expanded TCRs, with significance at thresholds 8, 16 and 32 but not at 4. Because all patients had alopecia, a presumed autoimmune disease, the immune response of the patients might differ from that of healthy individuals. After repeated subsampling, the strength of the expansion versus patch-test correlation and the threshold at which it became significant changed. Expanded TCRs formed significantly more large CDR3 similarity clusters than pre-sensitization or healthy control sets, consistent with antigen-driven responses.

This sequence uses TRBV7-7 and TRBJ2-2; the D gene cannot be resolved reliably. The receptor was isolated from a woman aged 40 to 50 with alopecia areata. Some clones in this sample may be carry-over from other donors' samples. The sequences come from whole blood, collected in connection with sensitization to the hapten diphenylcyclopropenone (DPC). The CDR3 region reads CASSLAPRTGELFF. The nucleotides read TGTGCCAGCAGCTTAGCACCGCGGACCGGGGAGCTGTTTTTT.